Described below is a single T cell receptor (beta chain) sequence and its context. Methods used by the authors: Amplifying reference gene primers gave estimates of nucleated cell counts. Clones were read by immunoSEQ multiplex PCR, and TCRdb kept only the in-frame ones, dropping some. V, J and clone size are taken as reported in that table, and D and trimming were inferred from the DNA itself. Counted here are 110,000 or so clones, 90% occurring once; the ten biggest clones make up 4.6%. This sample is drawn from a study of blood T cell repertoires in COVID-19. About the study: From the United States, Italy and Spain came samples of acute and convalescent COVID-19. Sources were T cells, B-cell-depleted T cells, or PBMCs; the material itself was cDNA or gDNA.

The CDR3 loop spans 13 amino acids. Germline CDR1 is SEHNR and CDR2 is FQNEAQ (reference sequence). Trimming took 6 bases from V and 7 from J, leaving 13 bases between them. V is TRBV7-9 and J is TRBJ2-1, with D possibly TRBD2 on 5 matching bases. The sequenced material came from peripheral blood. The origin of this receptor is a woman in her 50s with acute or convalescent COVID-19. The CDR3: CASSSGVVNEQFF. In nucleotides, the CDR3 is TGTGCCAGCAGTTCCGGGGTGGTTAATGAGCAGTTCTTC.